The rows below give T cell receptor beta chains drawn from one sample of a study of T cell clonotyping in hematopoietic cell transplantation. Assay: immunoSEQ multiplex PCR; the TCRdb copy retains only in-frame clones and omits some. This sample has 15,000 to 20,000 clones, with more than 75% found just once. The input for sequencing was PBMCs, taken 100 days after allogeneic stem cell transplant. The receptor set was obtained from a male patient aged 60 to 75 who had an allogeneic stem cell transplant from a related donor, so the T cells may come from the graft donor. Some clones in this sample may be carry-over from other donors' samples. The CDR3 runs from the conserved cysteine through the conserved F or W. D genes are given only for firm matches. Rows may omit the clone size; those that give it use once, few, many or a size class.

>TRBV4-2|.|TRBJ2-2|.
TGTGCCAGCAGCCAAGAGTCGCTGGGGACCGGGGAGCTGTTTTTT
CASSQESLGTGELFF
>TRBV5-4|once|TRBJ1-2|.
TGTGCCAGCAGCTTGGTAGGGTTGGACTATGGCTACACCTTC
CASSLVGLDYGYTF
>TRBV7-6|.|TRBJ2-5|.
TGTGCCAGCAGCCGCCGGGGGACCCAAGAGACCCAGTACTTC
CASSRRGTQETQYF
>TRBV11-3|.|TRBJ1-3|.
TGTGCCAGCAGCTTCCCTAGTTTGAGTCCTCGCTCTGGAAACACCATATATTTT
CASSFPSLSPRSGNTIYF
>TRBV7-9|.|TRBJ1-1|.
TGTGCCAGCAGCTCCTTGATAGAAGCTTTCTTT
CASSSLIEAFF
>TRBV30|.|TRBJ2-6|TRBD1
TGTGCCTGGAGGGGACAGGACTACTCTGGGGCCAACGTCCTGACTTTC
CAWRGQDYSGANVLTF
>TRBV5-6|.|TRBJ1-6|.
TGTGCCAGCAGCAGAAACAGCAATTCACCCCTCCACTTT
CASSRNSNSPLHF
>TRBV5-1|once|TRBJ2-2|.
TGCGCCAGCAGCTTTTCTCCCCGTTCCACCGGGGAGCTGTTTTTT
CASSFSPRSTGELFF
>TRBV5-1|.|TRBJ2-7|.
TGCGCCAGCAGCTTGGGGGCTGCGTATTACGAGCAGTACTTC
CASSLGAAYYEQYF
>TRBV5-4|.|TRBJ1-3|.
TGTGCCAGCAGCTCACCACGAGACACCACCGGCTCTGGAAACACCATATATTTT
CASSSPRDTTGSGNTIYF
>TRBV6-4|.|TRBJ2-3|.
TGTGCCAGCAGCCCAGGGCGGGAAGGGACAGATACGCAGTATTTT
CASSPGREGTDTQYF
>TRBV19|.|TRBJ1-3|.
TGTGCCAGTAGTCTCCGACAGGATCTCTCTGGAAACACCATATATTTT
CASSLRQDLSGNTIYF
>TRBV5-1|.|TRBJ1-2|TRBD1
TGCGCCAGCAGCGGGGGACAGCACTATGGCTACACCTTC
CASSGGQHYGYTF
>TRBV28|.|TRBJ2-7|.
TGTGCCAGCAGTCTCCCGGTCTTCCGGGGCGAGCAGTACTTC
CASSLPVFRGEQYF
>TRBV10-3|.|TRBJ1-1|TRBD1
TGTGCCATCAGGGGGACAGGGGGGACTGAAGCTTTCTTT
CAIRGTGGTEAFF
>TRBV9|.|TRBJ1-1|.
TGTGCCAGCAGCGTAGATTCGGCAGGGGACACTGAAGCTTTCTTT
CASSVDSAGDTEAFF
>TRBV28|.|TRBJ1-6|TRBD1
TGTGCCAGCACCCCCGCCGGACAGGGGGTTTCACCCCTCCACTTT
CASTPAGQGVSPLHF
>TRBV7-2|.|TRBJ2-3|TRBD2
TGTGCCACTCAAAGCGGGGCGGGGGGGCCGGAATATACGCAGTATTTT
CATQSGAGGPEYTQYF
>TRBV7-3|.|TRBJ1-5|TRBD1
TGTGCCAGCAGCGAGGACAGGGGGCGGCCCCAGCATTTT
CASSEDRGRPQHF
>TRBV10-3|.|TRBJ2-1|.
TGTGCCATCAGTGAACTCATAGTTGGCAGAAACAATGAGCAGTTCTTC
CAISELIVGRNNEQFF
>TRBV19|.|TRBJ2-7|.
TGTGCCAGTAGTACCAGGCAGGGAGAGCAGTACTTC
CASSTRQGEQYF
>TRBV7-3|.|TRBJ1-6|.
TGTGCCAGCAGCTTAAACCGGGCTTCACCCCTCCACTTT
CASSLNRASPLHF
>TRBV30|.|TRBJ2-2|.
TGTGCCTGGAGTGGGTTGTTAACGAACACCGGGGAGCTGTTTTTT
CAWSGLLTNTGELFF
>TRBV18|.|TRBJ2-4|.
TGTGCCAGCTCACGCACGACAGGGTCATCGGGGGACATTCAGTACTTC
CASSRTTGSSGDIQYF
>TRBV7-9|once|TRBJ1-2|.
TGTGCCAGCAGCTCGCAGGGGAACTATGGCTACACCTTC
CASSSQGNYGYTF
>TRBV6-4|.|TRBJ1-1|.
TGTGCCAGCAGTGCGCAGGGCGTAGGGAACACTGAAGCTTTCTTT
CASSAQGVGNTEAFF
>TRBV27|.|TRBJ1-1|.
TGTGCCAGCAGGACGACAGTTTGGTCAACCCCGAACACTGAAGCTTTCTTT
CASRTTVWSTPNTEAFF
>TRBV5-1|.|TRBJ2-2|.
TGCGCCAGCCAGACAGATCCGAACACCGGGGAGCTGTTTTTT
CASQTDPNTGELFF
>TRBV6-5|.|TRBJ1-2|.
TGTGCCAGCAGTCGTTCAGGGTACTATGGCTACACCTTC
CASSRSGYYGYTF
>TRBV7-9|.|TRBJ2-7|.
TGTGCCAGCAGCCGACCTTCGGGGCCCTACGAGCAGTACTTC
CASSRPSGPYEQYF
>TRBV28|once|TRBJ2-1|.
TGTGCCAGCAGTCGAGGCAGCGGCCCCGGCCAAGGGGATGAGCAGTTCTTC
CASSRGSGPGQGDEQFF
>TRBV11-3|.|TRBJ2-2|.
TGTGCCAGCAGCTTAGATGAGGCCGGGGAGCTGTTTTTT
CASSLDEAGELFF
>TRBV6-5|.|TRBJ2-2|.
TGTGCCAGCAGTTATCTCGAGGGCGGGGAGCTGTTTTTT
CASSYLEGGELFF
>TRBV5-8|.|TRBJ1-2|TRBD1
TGTGCCAGCAGCTCGCCGGGACAGAGATATCTCTATGGCTACACCTTC
CASSSPGQRYLYGYTF
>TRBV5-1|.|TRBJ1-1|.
TGCGCCAGCAGCTTGGAAGTCAGGCCGAACACTGAAGCTTTCTTT
CASSLEVRPNTEAFF
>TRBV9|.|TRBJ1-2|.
TGTGCCAGCAGCGTAGAAGAAGGGGTTTATGGCTACACCTTC
CASSVEEGVYGYTF
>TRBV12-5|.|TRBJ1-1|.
TGTGCTGCTCGGGGGAACACTGAAGCTTTCTTT
CAARGNTEAFF
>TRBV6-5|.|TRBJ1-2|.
TGTGCCAGCAGTTACTCCGGGACGAACTATGGCTACACCTTC
CASSYSGTNYGYTF
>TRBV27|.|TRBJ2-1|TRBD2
TGTGCCAGCAGTGTCAGGACTAGAAGAAATGAGCAGTTCTTC
CASSVRTRRNEQFF
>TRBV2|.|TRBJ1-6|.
TGTGCCACCCCGGGGGGGGACTATAATTCACCCCTCCACTTT
CATPGGDYNSPLHF